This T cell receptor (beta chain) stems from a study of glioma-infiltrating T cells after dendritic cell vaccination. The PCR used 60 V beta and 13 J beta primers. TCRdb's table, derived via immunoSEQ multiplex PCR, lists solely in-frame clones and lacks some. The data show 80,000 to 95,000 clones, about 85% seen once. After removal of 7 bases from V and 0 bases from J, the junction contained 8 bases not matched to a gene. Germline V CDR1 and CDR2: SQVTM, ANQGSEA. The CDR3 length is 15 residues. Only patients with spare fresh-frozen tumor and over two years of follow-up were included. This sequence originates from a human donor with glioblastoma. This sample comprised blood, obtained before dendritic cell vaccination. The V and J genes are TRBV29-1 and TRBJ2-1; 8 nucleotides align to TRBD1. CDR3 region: CSGRGTGLSYNEQFF. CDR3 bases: TGCAGCGGGAGGGGGACAGGCCTCTCCTACAATGAGCAGTTCTTC.